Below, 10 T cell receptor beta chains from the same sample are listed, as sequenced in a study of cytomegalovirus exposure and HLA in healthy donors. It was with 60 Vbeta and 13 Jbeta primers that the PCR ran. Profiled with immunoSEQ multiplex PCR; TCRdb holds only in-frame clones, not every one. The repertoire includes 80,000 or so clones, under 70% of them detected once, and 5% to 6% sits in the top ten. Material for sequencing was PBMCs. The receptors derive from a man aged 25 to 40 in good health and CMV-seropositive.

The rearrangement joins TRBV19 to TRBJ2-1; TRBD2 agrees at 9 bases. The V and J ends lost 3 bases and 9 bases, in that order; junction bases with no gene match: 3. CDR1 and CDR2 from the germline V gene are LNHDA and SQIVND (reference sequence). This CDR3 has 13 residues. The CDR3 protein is CASSMRREGEQFF. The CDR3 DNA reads TGTGCCAGTAGTATGCGGCGGGAGGGTGAGCAGTTCTTC.

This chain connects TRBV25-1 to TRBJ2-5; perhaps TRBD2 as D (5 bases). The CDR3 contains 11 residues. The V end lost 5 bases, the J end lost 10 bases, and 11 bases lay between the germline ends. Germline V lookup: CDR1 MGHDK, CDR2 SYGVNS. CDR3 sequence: CASSNPRGQYF. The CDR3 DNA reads TGTGCCAGCAGTAACCCCCGGGGCCAGTACTTC.

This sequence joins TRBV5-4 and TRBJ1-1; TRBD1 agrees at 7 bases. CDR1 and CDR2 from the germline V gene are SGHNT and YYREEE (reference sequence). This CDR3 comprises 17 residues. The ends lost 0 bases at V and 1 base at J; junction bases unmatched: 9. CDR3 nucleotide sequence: TGTGCCAGCAGCTTGGGACTATCCGGGACAGAGAACACTGAAGCTTTCTTT. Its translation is CASSLGLSGTENTEAFF.

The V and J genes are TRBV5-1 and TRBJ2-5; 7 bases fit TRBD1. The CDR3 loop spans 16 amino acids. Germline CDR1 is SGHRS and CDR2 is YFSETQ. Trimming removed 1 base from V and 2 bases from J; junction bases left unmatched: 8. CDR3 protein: CASSLITGTEQETQYF. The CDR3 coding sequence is TGCGCCAGCAGCTTGATAACCGGGACAGAGCAAGAGACCCAGTACTTC.

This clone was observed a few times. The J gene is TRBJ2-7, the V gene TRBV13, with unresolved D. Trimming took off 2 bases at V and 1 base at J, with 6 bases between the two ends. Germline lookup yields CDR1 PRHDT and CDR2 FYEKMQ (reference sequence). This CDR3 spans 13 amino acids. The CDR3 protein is CASSLSRSYEQYF. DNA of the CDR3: TGTGCCAGCAGCTTAAGCAGGTCCTACGAGCAGTACTTC.

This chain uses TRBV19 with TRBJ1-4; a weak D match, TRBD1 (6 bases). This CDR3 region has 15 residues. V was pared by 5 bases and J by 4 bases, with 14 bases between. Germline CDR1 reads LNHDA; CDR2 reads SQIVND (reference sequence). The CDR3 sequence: CASSPLDSLNEKLFF. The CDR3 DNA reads TGTGCCAGTAGTCCTCTGGACAGCCTTAATGAAAAACTGTTTTTT. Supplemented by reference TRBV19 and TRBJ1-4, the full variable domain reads DGGITQSPKYLFRKEGQNVTLSCEQNLNHDAMYWYRQDPGQGLRLIYYSQIVNDFQKGDIAEGYSVSREKKESFPLTVTSAQKNPTAFYLCASSPLDSLNEKLFFGSGTQLSVL.

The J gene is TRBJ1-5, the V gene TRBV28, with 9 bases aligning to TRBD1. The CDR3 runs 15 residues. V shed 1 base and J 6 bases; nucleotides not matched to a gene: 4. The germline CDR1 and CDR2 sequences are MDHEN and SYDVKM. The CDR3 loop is CASSLSQGAGQPQHF. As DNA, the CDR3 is TGTGCCAGCAGTTTATCACAGGGGGCCGGTCAGCCCCAGCATTTT. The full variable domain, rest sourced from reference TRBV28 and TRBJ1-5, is DVKVTQSSRYLVKRTGEKVFLECVQDMDHENMFWYRQDPGLGLRLIYFSYDVKMKEKGDIPEGYSVSREKKERFSLILESASTNQTSMYLCASSLSQGAGQPQHFGDGTRLSIL.

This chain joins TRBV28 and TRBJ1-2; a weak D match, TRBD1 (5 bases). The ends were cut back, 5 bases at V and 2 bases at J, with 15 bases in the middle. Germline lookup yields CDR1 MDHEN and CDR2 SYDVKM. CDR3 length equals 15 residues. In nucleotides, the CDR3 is TGTGCCAGCAGTCCAGGACACCTGGTAAACTATGGCTACACCTTC. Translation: CASSPGHLVNYGYTF.

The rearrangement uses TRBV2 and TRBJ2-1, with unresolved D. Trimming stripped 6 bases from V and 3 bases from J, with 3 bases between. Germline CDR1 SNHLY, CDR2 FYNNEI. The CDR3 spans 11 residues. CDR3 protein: CASSLYNEQFF. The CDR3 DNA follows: TGTGCCAGCAGCCTCTACAATGAGCAGTTCTTC.

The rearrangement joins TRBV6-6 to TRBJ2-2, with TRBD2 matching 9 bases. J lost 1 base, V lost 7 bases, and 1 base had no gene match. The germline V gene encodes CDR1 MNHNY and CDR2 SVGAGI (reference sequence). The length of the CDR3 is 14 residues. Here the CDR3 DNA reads TGTGCCAGCAAAGCGGGGGGGAACACCGGGGAGCTGTTTTTT. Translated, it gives CASKAGGNTGELFF.